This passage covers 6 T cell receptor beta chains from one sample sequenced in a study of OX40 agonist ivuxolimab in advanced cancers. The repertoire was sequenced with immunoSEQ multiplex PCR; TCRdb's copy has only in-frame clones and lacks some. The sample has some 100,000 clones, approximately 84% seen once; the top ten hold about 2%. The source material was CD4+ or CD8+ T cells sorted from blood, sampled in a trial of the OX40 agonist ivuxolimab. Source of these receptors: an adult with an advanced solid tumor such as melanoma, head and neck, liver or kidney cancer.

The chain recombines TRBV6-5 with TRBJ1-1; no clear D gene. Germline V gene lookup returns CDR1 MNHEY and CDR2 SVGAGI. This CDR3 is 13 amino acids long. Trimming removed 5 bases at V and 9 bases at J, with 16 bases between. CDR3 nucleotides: TGTGCCAGCAGTACCCGCCAATGGGGAAAAGCTTTCTTT. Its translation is CASSTRQWGKAFF.

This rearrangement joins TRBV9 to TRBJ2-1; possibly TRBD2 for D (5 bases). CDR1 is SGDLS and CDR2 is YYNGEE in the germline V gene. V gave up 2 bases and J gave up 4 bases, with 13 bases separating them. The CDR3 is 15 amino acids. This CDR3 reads CASSVATGVYNEQFF. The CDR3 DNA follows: TGTGCCAGCAGCGTGGCGACCGGGGTTTACAATGAGCAGTTCTTC.

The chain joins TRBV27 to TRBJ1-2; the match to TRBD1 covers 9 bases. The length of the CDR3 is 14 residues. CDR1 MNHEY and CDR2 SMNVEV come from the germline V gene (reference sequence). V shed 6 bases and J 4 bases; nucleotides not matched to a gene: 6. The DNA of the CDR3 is TGTGCCAGCAGGAAACAGGGGGCCGGCTATGGCTACACCTTC. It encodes CASRKQGAGYGYTF.

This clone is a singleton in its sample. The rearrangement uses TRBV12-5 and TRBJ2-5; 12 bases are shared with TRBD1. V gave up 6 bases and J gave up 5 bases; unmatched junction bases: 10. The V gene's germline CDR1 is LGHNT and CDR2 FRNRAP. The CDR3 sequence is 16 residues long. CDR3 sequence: CASGPMGQGASETQYF. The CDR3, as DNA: TGTGCTAGTGGCCCTATGGGACAGGGGGCATCGGAGACCCAGTACTTC.

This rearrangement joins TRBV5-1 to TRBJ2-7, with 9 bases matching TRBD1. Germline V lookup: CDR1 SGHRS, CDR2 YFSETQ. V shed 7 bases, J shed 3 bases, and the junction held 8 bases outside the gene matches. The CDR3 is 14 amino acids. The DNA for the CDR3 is TGCGCCAGCGGGGAACAGGGGGCTAACTACGAGCAGTACTTC. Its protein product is CASGEQGANYEQYF. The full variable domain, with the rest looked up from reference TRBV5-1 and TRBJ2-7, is KAGVTQTPRYLIKTRGQQVTLSCSPISGHRSVSWYQQTPGQGLQFLFEYFSETQRNKGNFPGRFSGRQFSNSRSEMNVSTLELGDSALYLCASGEQGANYEQYFGPGTRLTVT.

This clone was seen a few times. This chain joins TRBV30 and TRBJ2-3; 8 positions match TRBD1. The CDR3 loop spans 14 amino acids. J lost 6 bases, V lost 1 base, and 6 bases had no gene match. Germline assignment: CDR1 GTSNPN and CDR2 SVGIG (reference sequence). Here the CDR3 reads CAWSAGGVRDTQYF. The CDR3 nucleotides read TGTGCCTGGAGTGCAGGGGGCGTTCGCGATACGCAGTATTTT.